This T cell receptor beta chain originates from a study of monozygotic twins with inflammatory bowel disease. Collection yielded approximately 2.7 ml of blood per donor. Broader study findings: Clonotypes shared with others were fewer in IBD patients than in healthy twins, especially with disease activity.

Comments on this clonotype: Its antigen remains unknown.

TCRdb re-called the 5' RACE reads and gives one entry per CDR3 protein, without DNA. The specimen's table records under 350,000 distinct CDR3 sequences. CDR3 length: 18 amino acids. Germline values: CDR1 MNHEY, CDR2 SMNVEV (reference sequence). The source is a human donor with ulcerative colitis or Crohn's disease, or a healthy co-twin of an affected twin (not recorded which). This chain connects TRBV27 to TRBJ1-6; without DNA, the TCRdb call of TRBD1 cannot be checked. The specimen sequenced was blood. The CDR3 sequence: CASSLSRRAFKYNSPLHF.